The 21 T cell receptor beta chains presented below share a single source sample, sequenced in a study of response to subunit inactivated influenza vaccine (dated by TCRdb to between 2017 and 2018). The method behind the library was RT-PCR. Instrument used: Illumina HiSeq 2500. Using fastp at Q25 and MiXCR, TCRdb reprocessed the public reads and kept productive beta chains. Rows are combined by CDR3 protein, so each entry shows the most common genes and DNA. This sample holds about 520,000 distinct CDR3 sequences; roughly 23% were observed only once. Of the sample, 1.5% to 2% falls within the top ten clones. The input for sequencing was CD4+ T cells sorted from PBMCs, taken 5 to 6 days after vaccination. The receptor set was obtained from a man between 50 and 59 years old who received an inactivated influenza vaccine. Donor details come from another sample of the same person, matched by shared clones.

This clonotype was seen more than once but under ten times. J is TRBJ2-1 and V is TRBV20-1; 8 bases are a match to TRBD2. The V gene's germline CDR1 is DFQATT and CDR2 SNEGSKA (reference sequence). The CDR3 extends over 13 amino acids. Unmatched junction bases numbered 8, after V lost 5 bases and J lost 8 bases. The CDR3 DNA sequence: TGCAGTGCTGGGGGACTAGTCTGGGATGAGCAGTTCTTC. Translation: CSAGGLVWDEQFF.

The rearrangement links TRBV12-3 or TRBV12-4 to TRBJ2-2; no firm D call. V lost 2 bases, J lost 5 bases, and 15 bases lay in between. This CDR3 comprises 16 residues. As DNA, the CDR3 is TGTGCCAGCAGTTTATCGGCCCAGTCAGTGACCGGGGAGCTGTTTTTT. Encoded protein: CASSLSAQSVTGELFF.

This clonotype was seen only once. The rearrangement uses TRBV20-1 and TRBJ2-3, with 10 bases fitting TRBD2. The CDR3 runs to 14 residues. V dropped 6 bases and J dropped 5; count of bases not matched to a gene: 8. The germline V gene encodes CDR1 DFQATT and CDR2 SNEGSKA (reference sequence). The CDR3 here is CSANSGRNGDTQYF. The DNA for the CDR3 is TGCAGTGCAAATAGCGGGAGGAATGGAGATACGCAGTATTTT.

This clonotype occurred a few times. The CDR3 DNA follows: TGCGCCAGCAGCTTGACACACCCCACGTACGAGCAGTACTTC. Its protein is CASSLTHPTYEQYF. The J gene is TRBJ2-7, the V gene TRBV5-1, with D unclear. V was clipped by 1 base and J by 4 bases, with 12 bases between them. This CDR3 has 14 amino acids. The germline CDR1 and CDR2 sequences are SGHRS and YFSETQ.

The chain uses TRBV6-1 and TRBJ2-5, with D perhaps TRBD2 (6 bases). V was pared by 3 bases and J by 8 bases, with 19 bases between. The length of the CDR3 is 15 residues. Germline V gene sequence: CDR1 MNHNS, CDR2 SASEGT. CDR3 sequence reads: CASSDRFDPGVTQYF. The DNA for the CDR3 is TGTGCCAGCAGTGACAGATTCGATCCGGGGGTAACCCAGTACTTC.

This clonotype occurred many times. V and J are TRBV9 and TRBJ2-1; TRBD2 might be the D (7 bases). CDR1 SGDLS and CDR2 YYNGEE come from the germline V gene. The V end lost 0 bases, the J end lost 5 bases, and 18 bases lay between the germline ends. The CDR3 extends over 17 amino acids. In DNA form, the CDR3 reads TGTGCCAGCAGCGTAGGTGGGGGAAGGGGGGGACACAATGAGCAGTTCTTC. Translated: CASSVGGGRGGHNEQFF.

This clonotype occurred a few times. Since a much larger clone is just one base distant, this may be a read error. J is TRBJ2-1 and V is TRBV12-3 or TRBV12-4; D is possibly TRBD1 (6 bases). The CDR3 has 12 residues. Trimming removed 3 bases at V and 8 bases at J, with 8 bases between. CDR3 sequence reads: CASSFGGYEQFF. The DNA for the CDR3 is TGTGCCAGCAGTTTTGGGGGCTATGAGCAGTTCTTC.

This clonotype was counted between two and nine times. The J gene is TRBJ2-1, the V gene TRBV6-1, with 8 positions matching TRBD1. The CDR3 consists of 17 residues. Germline V CDR1 and CDR2: MNHNS, SASEGT. J gave up 4 bases and V 5 bases, and 13 bases lay outside the gene matches. The CDR3 coding sequence is TGTGCCAGCAGTCCCAACTACGGGACAGGACTATACAATGAGCAGTTCTTC. Translating it yields CASSPNYGTGLYNEQFF.

This clonotype has only one observation. The V gene is TRBV29-1, the J gene TRBJ2-2; D remains unclear. Germline V gene lookup returns CDR1 SQVTM and CDR2 ANQGSEA. Trimming removed 6 bases at V and 8 bases at J, with 13 bases between. This CDR3 is built from 12 residues. The CDR3 bases are TGCAGCGTCAGAAAGGAAGGGGGGGAGCTGTTTTTT. It is translated as CSVRKEGGELFF.

The gene calls are TRBV28 and TRBJ2-1; the match to TRBD2 covers 7 bases. Unmatched junction bases numbered 7, after V lost 10 bases and J lost 1 base. Germline loops: CDR1 MDHEN, CDR2 SYDVKM. This CDR3 contains 14 residues. The CDR3 DNA reads TGTGCCACCGCTGGGGGGGGGTCCTACAATGAGCAGTTCTTC. This gives the protein CATAGGGSYNEQFF.

At least ten counts were recorded for this clonotype. The chain couples TRBV20-1 to TRBJ2-3, with 10 bases that match TRBD2. V trimming: 3 bases; J trimming: 2 bases; junction bases outside the gene matches: 2. The CDR3 totals 14 residues. The V gene's germline CDR1 is DFQATT and CDR2 SNEGSKA (reference sequence). CDR3 bases: TGCAGTGCTAGCACTAGCGGGAACACAGATACGCAGTATTTT. Its translation is CSASTSGNTDTQYF.

The V and J genes are TRBV27 and TRBJ2-3, with D perhaps TRBD1 or TRBD2 (5 bases each). V shed 5 bases and J shed 2 bases, with 11 bases lying between them. Per the germline V gene, CDR1 is MNHEY and CDR2 is SMNVEV (reference sequence). The CDR3 runs 14 residues. CDR3 residues: CASSHRDPTDTQYF. The DNA for the CDR3 is TGTGCCAGCAGTCACCGGGACCCCACAGATACGCAGTATTTT.

The chain couples TRBV20-1 to TRBJ1-1; 9 positions match TRBD1. In germline, CDR1 is DFQATT, CDR2 SNEGSKA (reference sequence). The CDR3 loop spans 12 amino acids. V lost 6 bases and J lost 5; bases outside the gene matches: 4. The CDR3 protein is CSAPGQGTEAFF. CDR3 bases: TGCAGTGCACCCGGACAGGGGACTGAAGCTTTCTTT.

The chain is built from TRBV11-1 and TRBJ1-1, with TRBD1 as a possible D gene (6 bases). Germline V gene data show CDR1 as SGHAT and CDR2 as FQDESV (reference sequence). With 4 bases removed from V and 4 bases from J, the gap between germline ends came to 25 bases. CDR3 size: 18 residues. CDR3 coding DNA: TGTGCCAGCAGCTCAATGCCGGACAGCCGTCCGCTCGCCACTGAAGCTTTCTTT. It yields the protein CASSSMPDSRPLATEAFF.

The V gene is TRBV20-1, the J gene TRBJ1-4; 11 nucleotides align to TRBD1. Germline CDR1 reads DFQATT; CDR2 reads SNEGSKA (reference sequence). The CDR3 consists of 13 residues. The trim removed 5 bases at V and 6 bases at J, leaving 2 bases unmatched. CDR3 in amino acids: CSALGQGDEKLFF. CDR3 DNA: TGCAGTGCTTTGGGACAGGGGGATGAAAAACTGTTTTTT.

The chain uses TRBV10-2 and TRBJ2-7; 13 bases match TRBD2. Germline-derived CDR1 and CDR2 are WSHSY and SAAADI. CDR3 length: 18 residues. Unmatched junction bases numbered 12, after V lost 5 bases and J lost 2 bases. The CDR3: CASSLTSGGADFPYEQYF. The CDR3 nucleotides are TGCGCCAGCAGTCTCACTAGCGGGGGGGCCGATTTTCCCTACGAGCAGTACTTC.

For the CDR3, the DNA is TGTGCCAGCAGCCCCGGGGGACAGGCGGGTTTCAGCTCCTATAATTCACCCCTCCACTTT. Protein sequence: CASSPGGQAGFSSYNSPLHF. J is TRBJ1-6 and V is TRBV11-1; 8 bases are a match to TRBD1. CDR3 length: 20 residues. J was trimmed by 0 bases and V by 5 bases; bases with no gene match: 15. Per the germline V gene, CDR1 is SGHAT and CDR2 is FQDESV (reference sequence).

The CDR3 is CASSWTSGGREQYF. The CDR3 nucleotides read TGCGCCAGCAGCTGGACTAGCGGGGGTCGGGAGCAGTACTTC. The chain recombines TRBV5-1 with TRBJ2-7; TRBD2 aligns across 13 bases. The V gene end was trimmed by 3 bases and the J gene end by 7 bases; junction bases not matched to a gene: 4. CDR1 and CDR2 from the germline V gene are SGHRS and YFSETQ. The length of the CDR3 is 14 residues.

This chain joins TRBV12-3 or TRBV12-4 and TRBJ2-3; 10 bases match TRBD2. The CDR3 extends over 19 amino acids. The ends lost 11 bases at V and 1 base at J; junction bases unmatched: 21. CDR3 sequence (DNA): TGTGCCTTCAGTTTTTTTCCTAGCGGGAGACGGGATCGCACAGATACGCAGTATTTT. This gives the protein CAFSFFPSGRRDRTDTQYF.

The chain recombines TRBV7-3 with TRBJ2-1, with 9 positions matching TRBD2. Germline lookup yields CDR1 SGHTA and CDR2 FQGTGA. The CDR3 has 17 amino acids. J was trimmed by 6 bases and V by 4 bases; bases with no gene match: 13. Here the CDR3 DNA reads TGTGCCAGCAGCTCCTCGACAATCGGGCGGGAGGGCAATGAGCAGTTCTTC. It codes for CASSSSTIGREGNEQFF.

J is TRBJ1-2 and V is TRBV3-1, with D unresolved. CDR1 LGHDT and CDR2 YNNKEL come from the germline V gene (reference sequence). The length of the CDR3 is 13 residues. The V gene lost 4 bases and the J gene lost 2 bases, with 8 bases spanning the gap. The CDR3 DNA is TGTGCCAGCAGCCCCGTCAGGAACTATGGCTACACCTTC. As protein: CASSPVRNYGYTF.